The 29 T cell receptor beta chains in this list originate from one sample, sequenced in a study of T cell changes during pregnancy in multiple sclerosis (dated by TCRdb to between 2018 and 2021). The library was built by means of the immunoSEQ multiplex PCR assay. TCRdb retrieved this table from immuneACCESS and kept in-frame rearrangements only. Not all clones are present; in checked studies, unresolved V genes account for under half, and no reason is known for the remainder. Within this sample are tens of thousands of clones, with over 80% of them counted one time only. 1% of the sample is taken by the ten largest. The starting material was peripheral blood, obtained in the first trimester of pregnancy. The receptors originated from a female donor with multiple sclerosis, enrolled in a pregnancy study.

This rearrangement joins TRBV2 to TRBJ2-7; tentative D call: TRBD1 (5 bases). The CDR3 totals 13 residues. Trimming stripped 1 base from V and 4 bases from J, with 8 bases between. Germline CDR1 reads SNHLY; CDR2 reads FYNNEI. The CDR3 nucleotides read TGTGCCAGCAGTGAAGTGGCAGGGTACGAGCAGTACTTC. Residues: CASSEVAGYEQYF.

This chain connects TRBV7-9 to TRBJ2-7, with TRBD1 identical over 7 bases. This CDR3 is 16 amino acids long. The V and J ends lost 1 base and 3 bases, in that order; junction bases with no gene match: 9. The germline V gene has CDR1 SEHNR and CDR2 FQNEAQ (reference sequence). CDR3 bases: TGTGCCAGCAGCTTAGGGTCTTGGGACAGATACTACGAGCAGTACTTC. Protein product: CASSLGSWDRYYEQYF.

Notes on this clone: Relative to the germline gene, one junction end is altered; a read error may explain this. The gene calls are TRBV27 and TRBJ2-1; TRBD2 might be the D (5 bases). The CDR3 totals 15 residues. CDR1 and CDR2 from the germline V gene are MNHEY and SMNVEV (reference sequence). The CDR3 region has the DNA TGTGCCAGCACCCCCGGGGTGAGTTTCTACGATGAGCAGTTCTTC. It codes for CASTPGVSFYDEQFF.

The rearrangement uses TRBV9 and TRBJ2-2; D is undetermined. The V end lost 2 bases, the J end lost 0 bases, and 8 bases lay between the germline ends. The germline V gene encodes CDR1 SGDLS and CDR2 YYNGEE. There are 15 residues in the CDR3. The CDR3 loop is CASSVGQSNTGELFF. CDR3 sequence (DNA): TGTGCCAGCAGCGTGGGCCAGTCGAACACCGGGGAGCTGTTTTTT.

The V call is TRBV10-3, the J call TRBJ1-5, with D perhaps matching TRBD1 (5 bases). V was trimmed by 3 bases and J by 6 bases, leaving 15 bases between them. Per the germline V gene, CDR1 is ENHRY and CDR2 is SYGVKD. CDR3 length: 15 amino acids. CDR3 loop: CAISDRQISGQPQHF. The CDR3, as DNA: TGTGCCATCAGTGATCGACAGATCTCTGGTCAGCCCCAGCATTTT.

V usage is TRBV2 and J usage is TRBJ2-1, with 7 nucleotides matching TRBD2. Trimming took 7 bases from V and 5 from J; bases not matched to a gene: 8. CDR1 is SNHLY and CDR2 is FYNNEI in the germline V gene. CDR3 size: 14 residues. The CDR3 spells CASNPGGGDNEQFF. Here the CDR3 DNA reads TGTGCCAGCAATCCGGGAGGTGGAGACAATGAGCAGTTCTTC.

CDR3 nucleotides: TGTGCCAGCAGCGGGACACCCCCTCTAGCCAAAAACATTCAGTACTTC. Translated: CASSGTPPLAKNIQYF. The gene calls are TRBV2 and TRBJ2-4, with D possibly TRBD1 on 6 matching bases. V was pared by 6 bases and J by 0 bases, with 15 bases between. Germline assignment: CDR1 SNHLY and CDR2 FYNNEI. This CDR3 comprises 16 residues.

This chain links TRBV6-4 with TRBJ2-5; 12 bases are shared with TRBD1. Trimming at V came to 2 bases and at J to 4 bases, leaving 2 bases not matched to a gene. CDR1 and CDR2 (germline): MRHNA, SNTAGT. The CDR3 spans 15 residues. This CDR3 is CASSDGTGGRETQYF. CDR3 sequence (DNA): TGTGCCAGCAGTGACGGGACAGGGGGCAGAGAGACCCAGTACTTC.

The rearrangement uses TRBV2 and TRBJ1-4, with D possibly TRBD1 on 6 matching bases. Trimming cost V 7 bases and J 7 bases, with 16 bases left between them. Germline CDR1 SNHLY, CDR2 FYNNEI. The CDR3 covers 14 residues. The CDR3 sequence is CASKQGAAGEKLFF. CDR3 in DNA: TGTGCCAGCAAACAGGGCGCCGCAGGTGAAAAACTGTTTTTT.

The chain links TRBV19 to TRBJ2-3, with a possible D match to TRBD2 (6 bases). Trimming left V 0 bases short and J 1 base short, with 14 bases between. Germline values: CDR1 LNHDA, CDR2 SQIVND (reference sequence). The CDR3 sequence is 17 residues long. The CDR3 nucleotides read TGTGCCAGTAGTATAGATCCTAGCGCGAGTCGCACAGATACGCAGTATTTT. Translated, it gives CASSIDPSASRTDTQYF.

This rearrangement joins TRBV6-5 to TRBJ2-3, with a tentative D call TRBD2 (6 bases). CDR1 is MNHEY and CDR2 is SVGAGI in the germline V gene. The CDR3 is 15 residues long. V lost 2 bases and J lost 2, with 11 bases in between. CDR3 amino acids: CASSYLGGYTDTQYF. The CDR3 region has the DNA TGTGCCAGCAGTTACCTCGGAGGGTACACAGATACGCAGTATTTT.

The rearrangement uses TRBV6-1 and TRBJ1-1; D call uncertain. The CDR3 is made up of 17 amino acids. V was pared by 0 bases and J by 2 bases, with 16 bases between. Germline V lookup: CDR1 MNHNS, CDR2 SASEGT. CDR3 sequence (DNA): TGTGCCAGCAGTGAAGCGCTTAACAGAGGGCTTAACACTGAAGCTTTCTTT. Protein sequence: CASSEALNRGLNTEAFF.

The V call is TRBV7-3, the J call TRBJ2-7, with a possible D match to TRBD1 (6 bases). Trimming took 3 bases from V and 2 from J, leaving 14 bases between them. The CDR3 length is 15 residues. Germline V lookup: CDR1 SGHTA, CDR2 FQGTGA. The CDR3 protein is CASSLGPGQAYEQYF. The CDR3 nucleotides read TGTGCCAGCAGCTTGGGCCCGGGACAAGCCTACGAGCAGTACTTC.

The chain couples TRBV2 to TRBJ1-2, with 12 bases fitting TRBD1. Germline V CDR1 and CDR2: SNHLY, FYNNEI. The trim removed 8 bases at V and 7 bases at J, leaving 14 bases unmatched. The CDR3 runs 16 residues. CDR3 nucleotide sequence: TGTGCCAGCTCCTTATTACCGGGACAGGGGGCGCTTGGCTACACCTTC. It translates to CASSLLPGQGALGYTF. The variable domain in full, completed from reference TRBV2 and TRBJ1-2, reads EPEVTQTPSHQVTQMGQEVILRCVPISNHLYFYWYRQILGQKVEFLVSFYNNEISEKSEIFDDQFSVERPDGSNFTLKIRSTKLEDSAMYFCASSLLPGQGALGYTFGSGTRLTVV.

V is TRBV19 and J is TRBJ2-5, with D possibly TRBD2 on 5 matching bases. With 2 bases removed from V and 2 bases from J, the gap between germline ends came to 15 bases. The CDR3 loop spans 16 amino acids. Germline V gene sequence: CDR1 LNHDA, CDR2 SQIVND (reference sequence). The CDR3: CASSILGRGEQETQYF. CDR3 coding DNA: TGTGCCAGTAGTATATTGGGCCGGGGAGAACAAGAGACCCAGTACTTC.

The chain links TRBV15 to TRBJ2-3; D gene ambiguous. The germline CDR1 and CDR2 sequences are LNHNV and YYDKDF (reference sequence). V lost 0 bases to trimming and J lost 4 bases, with 14 bases between them. The CDR3 runs 16 residues. CDR3 region: CATSRDFPAPADTQYF. In nucleotides, the CDR3 is TGTGCCACCAGCAGAGATTTCCCCGCTCCAGCAGATACGCAGTATTTT. Variable domain in full (rest from reference TRBV15 and TRBJ2-3): DAMVIQNPRYQVTQFGKPVTLSCSQTLNHNVMYWYQQKSSQAPKLLFHYYDKDFNNEADTPDNFQSRRPNTSFCFLDIRSPGLGDTAMYLCATSRDFPAPADTQYFGPGTRLTVL.

The rearrangement uses TRBV4-3 and TRBJ2-7, with 9 positions matching TRBD1. The V segment lost 0 bases and the J segment 3 bases; nucleotides outside the gene matches: 9. Germline loops: CDR1 LGHNA, CDR2 YSLEER. The CDR3 runs to 17 residues. The CDR3 loop is CASSQDGRGTGSYEQYF. The CDR3 DNA sequence: TGCGCCAGCAGCCAAGATGGTAGGGGGACAGGGAGCTACGAGCAGTACTTC.

The rearrangement joins TRBV30 to TRBJ2-3; 7 nucleotides line up with TRBD1. V gave up 0 bases and J gave up 4 bases; unmatched junction bases: 1. This CDR3 has 13 residues. Germline CDR1 GTSNPN, CDR2 SVGIG (reference sequence). The CDR3 DNA is TGTGCCTGGAGTGTAACAGGGGCAGATACGCAGTATTTT. Translated: CAWSVTGADTQYF.

The CDR3 nucleotides read TGCGCCAGCAGCCAAGGAGGCAAGGGGCAGGGCTACACCTTC. Its translation: CASSQGGKGQGYTF. The chain couples TRBV4-1 to TRBJ1-2, with a possible D match to TRBD1 (5 bases). The CDR3 spans 14 residues. From germline, CDR1 is MGHRA and CDR2 YSYEKL. Trimming pared 1 base from V and 8 bases from J, leaving 14 bases between.

The chain employs TRBV11-2 and TRBJ2-7, with TRBD1 identical over 10 bases. The V segment lost 5 bases and the J segment 2 bases; nucleotides outside the gene matches: 12. This CDR3 is 17 amino acids long. The germline gives CDR1 SGHAT, CDR2 FQNNGV. Written as DNA, the CDR3 is TGTGCCAGCAGCCGGGGACAGGGGAACCTTAAGGCCTACGAGCAGTACTTC. The encoded protein is CASSRGQGNLKAYEQYF. The entire variable domain, with the rest obtained from reference TRBV11-2 and TRBJ2-7, is as follows: EAGVAQSPRYKIIEKRQSVAFWCNPISGHATLYWYQQILGQGPKLLIQFQNNGVVDDSQLPKDRFSAERLKGVDSTLKIQPAKLEDSAVYLCASSRGQGNLKAYEQYFGPGTRLTVT.

Only one count was recorded for this clone. The J gene is TRBJ2-7, the V gene TRBV27, with 10 bases aligning to TRBD2. Per the germline V gene, CDR1 is MNHEY and CDR2 is SMNVEV (reference sequence). This CDR3 has 16 amino acids. The J segment lost 2 bases and the V segment lost 5 bases, leaving 9 bases of the junction unmatched. The CDR3 sequence: CASSIAGTSEAYEQYF. The DNA of the CDR3 is TGTGCCAGCAGTATTGCTGGGACTAGCGAAGCCTACGAGCAGTACTTC.

This clone was recorded only once. The chain is built from TRBV30 and TRBJ2-1, with TRBD1 matching 8 bases. The V segment lost 2 bases and the J segment 14 bases; nucleotides outside the gene matches: 8. The germline V gene has CDR1 GTSNPN and CDR2 SVGIG (reference sequence). The CDR3 is 12 amino acids. Here the CDR3 DNA reads TGTGCCTGGAGTAGACAGGGGAATGTTGAGTTCTTC. The encoded protein is CAWSRQGNVEFF.

This rearrangement joins TRBV4-3 to TRBJ2-7; 8 bases align to TRBD1. The CDR3 consists of 15 residues. Looked up from germline, CDR1 is LGHNA and CDR2 is YSLEER. Trimming cost V 1 base and J 5 bases; bases outside gene matches: 7. The CDR3 DNA reads TGCGCCAGCAGCCAAGGGACAGGGAAGGGGGACGAGCAGTACTTC. It translates to CASSQGTGKGDEQYF.

The chain carries TRBV2 and TRBJ2-3; weak D call: TRBD2 (5 bases). V lost 4 bases to trimming and J lost 4 bases, with 15 bases between them. The CDR3 loop spans 15 amino acids. The germline V gene encodes CDR1 SNHLY and CDR2 FYNNEI. The CDR3: CASSALSFGADTQYF. In DNA, the CDR3 is TGTGCCAGCAGTGCCCTTAGCTTCGGGGCAGATACGCAGTATTTT.

This clone was picked up one time. V usage is TRBV9 and J usage is TRBJ2-3; TRBD2 agrees at 15 bases. The CDR3 is made up of 18 amino acids. V lost 4 bases and J lost 4; bases outside the gene matches: 10. The V gene's germline CDR1 is SGDLS and CDR2 YYNGEE. The CDR3 spells CASSPGLAGGVVADTQYF. CDR3 coding DNA: TGTGCCAGCAGCCCGGGACTAGCGGGGGGAGTCGTGGCAGATACGCAGTATTTT.

The rearrangement joins TRBV21-1 to TRBJ1-5. TRBV21-1 is a listed pseudogene. CDR3 length equals 15 residues. For the CDR3, the DNA is TGTGCCAGCCCCCCCGACGGGGGGGGAAGGCAGCCCCAGCATTTT. Translation gives CASPPDGGGRQPQHF.

This clone was found a few times. This sequence joins TRBV7-2 and TRBJ2-7; the D gene is possibly TRBD1 (5 bases). The germline V gene encodes CDR1 SGHTA and CDR2 FQGNSA. CDR3 length: 15 residues. V was pared by 5 bases and J by 3 bases, with 17 bases between. The CDR3 loop reads CASSPYRSLNYEQYF. The CDR3 coding sequence is TGTGCCAGCAGCCCCTACAGGTCCCTTAACTACGAGCAGTACTTC.

The rearrangement uses TRBV13 and TRBJ2-2, with TRBD2 identical over 10 bases. The germline CDR1 and CDR2 sequences are PRHDT and FYEKMQ (reference sequence). CDR3 length: 18 amino acids. Trimming at V came to 5 bases and at J to 3 bases, leaving 12 bases not matched to a gene. The CDR3 protein is CASSPRTLAGAYTGELFF. Written as DNA, the CDR3 is TGTGCCAGCAGCCCCAGGACGCTAGCGGGAGCTTACACCGGGGAGCTGTTTTTT.

V is TRBV5-4 and J is TRBJ2-1, with D possibly TRBD1 on 5 matching bases. Per germline, CDR1 SGHNT and CDR2 YYREEE (reference sequence). V lost 3 bases to trimming and J lost 2 bases, with 15 bases between them. The CDR3 totals 16 residues. Here the CDR3 reads CASSWVAGIPYNEQFF. CDR3 DNA sequence: TGTGCCAGCAGCTGGGTGGCAGGGATCCCCTACAATGAGCAGTTCTTC.